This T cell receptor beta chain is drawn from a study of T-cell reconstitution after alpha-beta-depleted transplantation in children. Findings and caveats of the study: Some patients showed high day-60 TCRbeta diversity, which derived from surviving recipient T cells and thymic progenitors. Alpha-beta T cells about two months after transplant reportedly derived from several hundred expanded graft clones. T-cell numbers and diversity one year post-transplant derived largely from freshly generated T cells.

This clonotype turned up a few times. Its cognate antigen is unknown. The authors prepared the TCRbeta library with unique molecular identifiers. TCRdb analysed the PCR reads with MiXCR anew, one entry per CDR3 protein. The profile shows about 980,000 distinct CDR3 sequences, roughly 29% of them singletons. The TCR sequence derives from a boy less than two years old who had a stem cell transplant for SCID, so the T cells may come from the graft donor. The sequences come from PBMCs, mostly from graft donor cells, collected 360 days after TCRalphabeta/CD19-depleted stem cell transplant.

The CDR3 loop reads CATSRQGARTEAFF. For the CDR3, the DNA is TGTGCCACCAGCAGACAGGGGGCAAGGACTGAAGCTTTCTTT. J is TRBJ1-1 and V is TRBV15; 8 nucleotides align to TRBD1. With V trimmed by 2 bases and J by 5 bases, 4 bases remained unmatched. CDR3 length: 14 amino acids. The germline V gene has CDR1 LNHNV and CDR2 YYDKDF (reference sequence).